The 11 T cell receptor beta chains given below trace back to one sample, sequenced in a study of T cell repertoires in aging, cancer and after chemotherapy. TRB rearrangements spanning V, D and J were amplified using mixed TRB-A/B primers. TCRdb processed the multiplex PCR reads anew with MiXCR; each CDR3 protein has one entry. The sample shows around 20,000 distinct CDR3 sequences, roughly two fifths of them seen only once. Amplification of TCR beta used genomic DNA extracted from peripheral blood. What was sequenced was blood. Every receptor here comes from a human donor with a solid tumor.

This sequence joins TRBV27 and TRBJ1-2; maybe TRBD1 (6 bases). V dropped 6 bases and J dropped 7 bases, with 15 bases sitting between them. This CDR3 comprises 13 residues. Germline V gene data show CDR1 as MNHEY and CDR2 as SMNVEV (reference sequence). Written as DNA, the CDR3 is TGTGCCAGCAGCCCCGGAGGGACAATTGGCTACACCTTC. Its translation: CASSPGGTIGYTF.

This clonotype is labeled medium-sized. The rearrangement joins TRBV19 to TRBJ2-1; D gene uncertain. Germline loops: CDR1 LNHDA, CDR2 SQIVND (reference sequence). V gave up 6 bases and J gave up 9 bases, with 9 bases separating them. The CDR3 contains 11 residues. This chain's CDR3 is CASRTSSEQFF. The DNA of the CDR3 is TGTGCCAGTAGGACATCTAGTGAGCAGTTCTTC. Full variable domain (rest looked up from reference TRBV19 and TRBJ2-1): DGGITQSPKYLFRKEGQNVTLSCEQNLNHDAMYWYRQDPGQGLRLIYYSQIVNDFQKGDIAEGYSVSREKKESFPLTVTSAQKNPTAFYLCASRTSSEQFFGPGTRLTVL.

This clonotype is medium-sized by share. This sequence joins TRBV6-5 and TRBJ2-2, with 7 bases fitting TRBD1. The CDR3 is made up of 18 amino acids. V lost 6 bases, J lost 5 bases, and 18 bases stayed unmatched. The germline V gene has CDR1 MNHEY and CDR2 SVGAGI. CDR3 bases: TGTGCCAGCAGCAGAGGGGGTGCGTGGTCAGGGGGAACCGGGGAGCTGTTTTTT. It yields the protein CASSRGGAWSGGTGELFF.

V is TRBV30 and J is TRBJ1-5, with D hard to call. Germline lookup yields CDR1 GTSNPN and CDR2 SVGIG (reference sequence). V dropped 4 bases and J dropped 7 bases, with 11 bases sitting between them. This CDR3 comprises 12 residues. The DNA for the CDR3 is TGTGCCTGGAATCTTCTAGGACAGCCCCAGCATTTT. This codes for CAWNLLGQPQHF.

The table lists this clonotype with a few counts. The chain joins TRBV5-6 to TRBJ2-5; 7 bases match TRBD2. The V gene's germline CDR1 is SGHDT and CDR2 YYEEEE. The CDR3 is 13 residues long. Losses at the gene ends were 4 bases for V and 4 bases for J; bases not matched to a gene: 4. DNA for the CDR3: TGTGCCAGCAGCCTGGGAGGGGCAGAGACCCAGTACTTC. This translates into CASSLGGAETQYF.

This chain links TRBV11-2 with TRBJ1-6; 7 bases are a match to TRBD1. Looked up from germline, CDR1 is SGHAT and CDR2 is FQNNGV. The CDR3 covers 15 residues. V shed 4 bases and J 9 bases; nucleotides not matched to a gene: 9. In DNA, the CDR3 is TGTGCCAGCAGCTCAAGACAGGGACGTTCTTCACCCCTCCACTTT. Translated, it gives CASSSRQGRSSPLHF. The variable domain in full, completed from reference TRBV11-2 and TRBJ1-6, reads EAGVAQSPRYKIIEKRQSVAFWCNPISGHATLYWYQQILGQGPKLLIQFQNNGVVDDSQLPKDRFSAERLKGVDSTLKIQPAKLEDSAVYLCASSSRQGRSSPLHFGNGTRLTVT.

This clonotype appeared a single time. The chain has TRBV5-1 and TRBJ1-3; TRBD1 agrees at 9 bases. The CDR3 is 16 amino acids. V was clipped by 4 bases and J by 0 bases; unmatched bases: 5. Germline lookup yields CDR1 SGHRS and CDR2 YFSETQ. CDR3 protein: CASSLGQGSSGNTIYF. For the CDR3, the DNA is TGCGCCAGCAGCCTCGGACAGGGGAGCTCTGGAAACACCATATATTTT.

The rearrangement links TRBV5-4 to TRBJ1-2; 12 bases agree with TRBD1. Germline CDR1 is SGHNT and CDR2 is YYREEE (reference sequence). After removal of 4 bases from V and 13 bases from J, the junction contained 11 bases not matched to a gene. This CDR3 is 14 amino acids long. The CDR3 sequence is CASSTPGQGASPTF. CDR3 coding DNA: TGTGCCAGCAGCACCCCGGGACAGGGGGCGAGTCCCACCTTC.

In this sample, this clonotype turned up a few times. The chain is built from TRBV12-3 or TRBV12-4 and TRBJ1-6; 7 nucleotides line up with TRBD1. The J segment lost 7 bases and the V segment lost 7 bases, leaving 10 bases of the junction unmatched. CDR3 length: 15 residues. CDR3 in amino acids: CASTFSWDSNSPLHF. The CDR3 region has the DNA TGTGCCAGCACCTTTAGTTGGGACAGCAATTCACCCCTCCACTTT.

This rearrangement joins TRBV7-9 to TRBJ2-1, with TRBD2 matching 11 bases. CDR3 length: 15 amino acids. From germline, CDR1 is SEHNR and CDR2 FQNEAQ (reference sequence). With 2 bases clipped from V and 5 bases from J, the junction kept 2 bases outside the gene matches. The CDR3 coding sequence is TGTGCCAGCAGCTTATCGGGACTAGCGGACAATGAGCAGTTCTTC. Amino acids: CASSLSGLADNEQFF.

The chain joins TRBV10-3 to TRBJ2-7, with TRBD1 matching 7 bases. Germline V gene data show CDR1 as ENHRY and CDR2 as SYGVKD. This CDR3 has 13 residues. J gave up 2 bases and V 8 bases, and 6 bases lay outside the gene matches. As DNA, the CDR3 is TGTGCCATCGGTCGACAGGGTCCCTACGAGCAGTACTTC. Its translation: CAIGRQGPYEQYF.